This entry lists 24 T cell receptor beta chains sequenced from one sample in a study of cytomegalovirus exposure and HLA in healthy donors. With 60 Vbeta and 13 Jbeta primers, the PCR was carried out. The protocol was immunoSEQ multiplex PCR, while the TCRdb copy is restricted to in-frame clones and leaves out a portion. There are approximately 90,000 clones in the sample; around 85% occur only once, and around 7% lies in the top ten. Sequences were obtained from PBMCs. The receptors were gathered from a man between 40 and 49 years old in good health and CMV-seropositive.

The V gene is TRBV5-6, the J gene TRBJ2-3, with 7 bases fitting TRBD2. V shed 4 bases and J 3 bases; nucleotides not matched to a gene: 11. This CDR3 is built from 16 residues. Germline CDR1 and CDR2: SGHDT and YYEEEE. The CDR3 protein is CASSPSAGESTDTQYF. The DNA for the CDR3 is TGTGCCAGCAGCCCTTCGGCGGGAGAATCAACAGATACGCAGTATTTT.

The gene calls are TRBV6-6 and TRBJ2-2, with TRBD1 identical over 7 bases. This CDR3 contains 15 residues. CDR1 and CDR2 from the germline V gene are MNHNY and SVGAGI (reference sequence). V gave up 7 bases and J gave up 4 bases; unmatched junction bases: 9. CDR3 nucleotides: TGTGCCAGCACCACGGGGACAGCGTCCACCGGGGAGCTGTTTTTT. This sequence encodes CASTTGTASTGELFF.

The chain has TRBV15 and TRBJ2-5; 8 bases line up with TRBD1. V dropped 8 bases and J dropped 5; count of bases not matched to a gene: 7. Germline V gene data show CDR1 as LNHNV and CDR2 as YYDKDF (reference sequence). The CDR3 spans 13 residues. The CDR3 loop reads CATQAGGRETQYF. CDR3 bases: TGTGCCACCCAGGCAGGGGGCAGGGAGACCCAGTACTTC.

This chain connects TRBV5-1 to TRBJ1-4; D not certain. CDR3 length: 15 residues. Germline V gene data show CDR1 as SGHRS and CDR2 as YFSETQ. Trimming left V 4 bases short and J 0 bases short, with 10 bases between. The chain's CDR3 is CASSPRTATNEKLFF. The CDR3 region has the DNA TGCGCCAGCAGCCCAAGGACTGCAACTAATGAAAAACTGTTTTTT.

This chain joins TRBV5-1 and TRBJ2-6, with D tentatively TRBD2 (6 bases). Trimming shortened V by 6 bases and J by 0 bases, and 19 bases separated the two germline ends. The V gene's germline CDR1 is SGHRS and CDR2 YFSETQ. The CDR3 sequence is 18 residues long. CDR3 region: CASKIFSGLASGANVLTF. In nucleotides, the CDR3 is TGCGCCAGCAAAATCTTTTCGGGACTCGCCTCTGGGGCCAACGTCCTGACTTTC.

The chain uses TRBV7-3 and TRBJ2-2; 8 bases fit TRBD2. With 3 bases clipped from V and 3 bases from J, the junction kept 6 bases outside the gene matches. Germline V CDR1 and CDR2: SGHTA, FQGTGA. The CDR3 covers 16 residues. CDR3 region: CASSFLAAGDTGELFF. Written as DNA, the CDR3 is TGTGCCAGCAGCTTCCTTGCAGCGGGAGACACCGGGGAGCTGTTTTTT.

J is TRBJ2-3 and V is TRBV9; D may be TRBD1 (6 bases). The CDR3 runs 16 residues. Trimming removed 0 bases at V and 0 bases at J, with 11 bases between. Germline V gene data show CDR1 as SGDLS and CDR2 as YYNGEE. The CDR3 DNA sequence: TGTGCCAGCAGCGTAGGGGCAGGGGCTAGCACAGATACGCAGTATTTT. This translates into CASSVGAGASTDTQYF. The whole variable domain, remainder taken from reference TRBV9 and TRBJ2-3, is DSGVTQTPKHLITATGQRVTLRCSPRSGDLSVYWYQQSLDQGLQFLIQYYNGEERAKGNILERFSAQQFPDLHSELNLSSLELGDSALYFCASSVGAGASTDTQYFGPGTRLTVL.

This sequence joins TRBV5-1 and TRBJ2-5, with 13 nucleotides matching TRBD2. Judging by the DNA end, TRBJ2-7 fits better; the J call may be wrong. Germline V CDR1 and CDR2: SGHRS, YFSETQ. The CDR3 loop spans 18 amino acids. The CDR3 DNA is TGCGCCAGCAGCAGAGATACCGGGACTAGCGGGATATTGTACGAGCAGTACTTC. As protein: CASSRDTGTSGILYEQYF.

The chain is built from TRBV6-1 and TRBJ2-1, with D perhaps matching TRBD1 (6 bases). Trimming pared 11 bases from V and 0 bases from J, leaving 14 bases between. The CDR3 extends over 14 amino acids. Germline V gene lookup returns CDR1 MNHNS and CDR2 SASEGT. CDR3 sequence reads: CAGSQGSSYNEQFF. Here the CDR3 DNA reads TGTGCCGGGTCTCAGGGGAGCTCCTACAATGAGCAGTTCTTC.

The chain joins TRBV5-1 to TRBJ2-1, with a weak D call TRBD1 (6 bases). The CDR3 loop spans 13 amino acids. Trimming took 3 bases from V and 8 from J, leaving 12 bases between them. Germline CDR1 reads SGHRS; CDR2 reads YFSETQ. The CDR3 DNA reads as TGCGCCAGCAGCTCACAGGGTTACGATGAGCAGTTCTTC. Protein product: CASSSQGYDEQFF.

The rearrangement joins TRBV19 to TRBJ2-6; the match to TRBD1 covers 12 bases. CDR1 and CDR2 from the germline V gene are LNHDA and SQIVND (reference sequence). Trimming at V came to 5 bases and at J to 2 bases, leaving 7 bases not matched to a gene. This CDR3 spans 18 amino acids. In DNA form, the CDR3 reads TGTGCCAGTAGTCTTCCGGGACAGGGGGCGCCTGGGGCCAACGTCCTGACTTTC. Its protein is CASSLPGQGAPGANVLTF. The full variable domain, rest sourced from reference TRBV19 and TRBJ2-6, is DGGITQSPKYLFRKEGQNVTLSCEQNLNHDAMYWYRQDPGQGLRLIYYSQIVNDFQKGDIAEGYSVSREKKESFPLTVTSAQKNPTAFYLCASSLPGQGAPGANVLTFGAGSRLTVL.

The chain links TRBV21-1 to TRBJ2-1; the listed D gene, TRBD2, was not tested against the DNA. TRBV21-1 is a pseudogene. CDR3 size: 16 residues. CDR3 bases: TGTGCCAGCAGCAAAGAGCTAGCGGGGGGGTACAATGAGCAGTTCTTC. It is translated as CASSKELAGGYNEQFF.

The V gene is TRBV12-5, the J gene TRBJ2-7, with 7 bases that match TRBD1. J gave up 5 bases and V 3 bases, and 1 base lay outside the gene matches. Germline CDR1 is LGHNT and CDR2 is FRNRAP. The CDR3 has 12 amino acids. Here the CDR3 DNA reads TGTGCTAGTGGTTTAGACAGGGACGAGCAGTACTTC. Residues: CASGLDRDEQYF.

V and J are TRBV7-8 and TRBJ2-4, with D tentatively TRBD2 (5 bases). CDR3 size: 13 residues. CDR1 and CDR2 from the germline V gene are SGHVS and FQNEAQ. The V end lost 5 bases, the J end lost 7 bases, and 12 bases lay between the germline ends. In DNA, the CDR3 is TGTGCCAGCAGCCCCGACTATCTTAACATTCAGTACTTC. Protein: CASSPDYLNIQYF.

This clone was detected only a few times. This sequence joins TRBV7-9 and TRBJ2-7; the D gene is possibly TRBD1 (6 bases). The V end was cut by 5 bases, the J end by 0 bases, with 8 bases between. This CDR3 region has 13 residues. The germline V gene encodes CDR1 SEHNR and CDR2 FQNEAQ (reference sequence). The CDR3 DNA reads TGTGCCAGCAGCGGGACACACTCCTACGAGCAGTACTTC. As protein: CASSGTHSYEQYF.

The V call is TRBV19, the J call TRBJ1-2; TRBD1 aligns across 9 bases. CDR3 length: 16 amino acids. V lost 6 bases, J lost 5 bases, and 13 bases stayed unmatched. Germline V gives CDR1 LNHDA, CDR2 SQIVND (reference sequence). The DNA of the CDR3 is TGTGCCAGTAGCCTCCTTCATGGCGGGACAGGGTATGGCTACACCTTC. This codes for CASSLLHGGTGYGYTF.

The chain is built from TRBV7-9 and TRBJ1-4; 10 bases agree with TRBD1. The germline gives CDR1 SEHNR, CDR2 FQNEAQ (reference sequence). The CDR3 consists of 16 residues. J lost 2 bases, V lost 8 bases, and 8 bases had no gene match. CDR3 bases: TGTGCCAGCGGAAAGGGACAGGGGATGACTAATGAAAAACTGTTTTTT. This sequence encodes CASGKGQGMTNEKLFF.

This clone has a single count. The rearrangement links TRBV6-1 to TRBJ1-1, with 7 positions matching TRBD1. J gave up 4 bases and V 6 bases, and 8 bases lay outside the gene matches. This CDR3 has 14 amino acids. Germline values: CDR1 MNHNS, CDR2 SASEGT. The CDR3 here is CASRPATGATEAFF. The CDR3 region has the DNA TGTGCCAGCAGACCGGCAACAGGGGCCACTGAAGCTTTCTTT.

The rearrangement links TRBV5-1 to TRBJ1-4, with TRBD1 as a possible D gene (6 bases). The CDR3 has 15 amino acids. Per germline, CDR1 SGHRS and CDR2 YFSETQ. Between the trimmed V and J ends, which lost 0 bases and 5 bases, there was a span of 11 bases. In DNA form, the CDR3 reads TGCGCCAGCAGCTTGGGGGGGCCAGCCAATGAAAAACTGTTTTTT. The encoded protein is CASSLGGPANEKLFF.

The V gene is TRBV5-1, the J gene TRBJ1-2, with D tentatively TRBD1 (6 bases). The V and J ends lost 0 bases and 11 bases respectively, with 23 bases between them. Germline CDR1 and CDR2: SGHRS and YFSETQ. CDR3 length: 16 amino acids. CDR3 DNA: TGCGCCAGCAGCTTGGACAGGGCCCATACCCCTACGGGTTACACCTTC. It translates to CASSLDRAHTPTGYTF.

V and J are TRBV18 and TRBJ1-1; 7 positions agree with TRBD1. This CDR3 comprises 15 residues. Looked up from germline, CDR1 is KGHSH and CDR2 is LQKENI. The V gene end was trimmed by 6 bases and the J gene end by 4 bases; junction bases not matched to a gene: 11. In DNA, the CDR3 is TGTGCCAGCTCCCCCGGACAGGTTGAGGGCACTGAAGCTTTCTTT. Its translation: CASSPGQVEGTEAFF.

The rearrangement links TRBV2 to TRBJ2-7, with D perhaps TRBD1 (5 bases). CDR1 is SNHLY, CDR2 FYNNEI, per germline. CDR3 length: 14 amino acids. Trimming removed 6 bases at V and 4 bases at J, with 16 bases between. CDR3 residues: CASRTDRSLYEQYF. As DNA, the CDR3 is TGTGCCAGCAGGACCGACAGATCGCTTTACGAGCAGTACTTC.

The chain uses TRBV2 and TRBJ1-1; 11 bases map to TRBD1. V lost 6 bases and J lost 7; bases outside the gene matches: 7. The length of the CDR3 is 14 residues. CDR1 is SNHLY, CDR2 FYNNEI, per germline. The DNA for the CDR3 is TGTGCCAGCAGGAGGACAGGGGGCGTGAGTGAAGCTTTCTTT. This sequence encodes CASRRTGGVSEAFF.

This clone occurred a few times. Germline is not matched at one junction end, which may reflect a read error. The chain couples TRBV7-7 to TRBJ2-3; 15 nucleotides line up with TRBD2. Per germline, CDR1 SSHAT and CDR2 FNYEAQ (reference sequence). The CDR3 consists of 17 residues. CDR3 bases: TGTGCTAGCAGCTTTCTCGGGACTAGCGGGAGGTACGATACGCAGTATTTT. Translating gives CASSFLGTSGRYDTQYF.